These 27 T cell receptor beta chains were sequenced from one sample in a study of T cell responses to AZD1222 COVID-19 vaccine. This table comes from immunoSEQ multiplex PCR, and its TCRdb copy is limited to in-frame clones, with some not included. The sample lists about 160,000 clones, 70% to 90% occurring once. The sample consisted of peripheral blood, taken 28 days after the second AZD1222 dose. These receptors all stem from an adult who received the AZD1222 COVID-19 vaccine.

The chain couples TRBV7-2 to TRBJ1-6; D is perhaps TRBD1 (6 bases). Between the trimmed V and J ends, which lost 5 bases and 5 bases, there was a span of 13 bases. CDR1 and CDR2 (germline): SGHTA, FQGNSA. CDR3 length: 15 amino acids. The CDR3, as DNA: TGTGCCAGCAGCCCCCGCCGGGACAATAATTCACCCCTCCACTTT. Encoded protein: CASSPRRDNNSPLHF.

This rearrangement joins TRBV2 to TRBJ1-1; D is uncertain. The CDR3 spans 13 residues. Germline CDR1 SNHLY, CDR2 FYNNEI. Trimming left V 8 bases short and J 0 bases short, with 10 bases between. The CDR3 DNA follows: TGTGCCAGCTGGGCGTCCATGAACACTGAAGCTTTCTTT. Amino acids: CASWASMNTEAFF. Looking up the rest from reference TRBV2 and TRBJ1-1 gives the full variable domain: EPEVTQTPSHQVTQMGQEVILRCVPISNHLYFYWYRQILGQKVEFLVSFYNNEISEKSEIFDDQFSVERPDGSNFTLKIRSTKLEDSAMYFCASWASMNTEAFFGQGTRLTVV.

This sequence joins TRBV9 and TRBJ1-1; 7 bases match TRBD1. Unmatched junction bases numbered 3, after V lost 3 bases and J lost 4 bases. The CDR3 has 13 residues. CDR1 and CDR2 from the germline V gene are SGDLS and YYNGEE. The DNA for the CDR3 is TGTGCCAGCAGCGAGACAGGGACCACTGAAGCTTTCTTT. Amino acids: CASSETGTTEAFF.

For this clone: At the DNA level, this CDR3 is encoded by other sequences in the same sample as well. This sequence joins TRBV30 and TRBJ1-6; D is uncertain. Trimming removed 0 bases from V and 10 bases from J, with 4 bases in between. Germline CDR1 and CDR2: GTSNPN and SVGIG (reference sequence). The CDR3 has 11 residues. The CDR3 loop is CAWSVGSPLHF. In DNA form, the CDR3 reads TGTGCCTGGAGTGTCGGGTCACCCCTCCACTTT.

This CDR3 reads CAWIGRMNTEAFF. In nucleotides, the CDR3 is TGTGCCTGGATTGGAAGAATGAACACTGAAGCTTTCTTT. V usage is TRBV30 and J usage is TRBJ1-1; D gene uncertain. V was trimmed by 4 bases and J by 0 bases, leaving 9 bases between them. CDR1 and CDR2 from the germline V gene are GTSNPN and SVGIG (reference sequence). CDR3 length equals 13 residues.

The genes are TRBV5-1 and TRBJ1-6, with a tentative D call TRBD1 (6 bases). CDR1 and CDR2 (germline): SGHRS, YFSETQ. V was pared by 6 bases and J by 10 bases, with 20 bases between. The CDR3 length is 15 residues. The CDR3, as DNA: TGCGCCAGCACAGTGGATCAGGGGCGGAGATCACCCCTCCACTTT. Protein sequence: CASTVDQGRRSPLHF.

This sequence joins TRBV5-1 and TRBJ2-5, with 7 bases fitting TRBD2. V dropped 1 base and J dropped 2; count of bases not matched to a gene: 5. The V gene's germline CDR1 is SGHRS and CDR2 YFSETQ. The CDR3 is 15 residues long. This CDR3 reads CASSLSGGVQETQYF. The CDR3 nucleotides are TGCGCCAGCAGCTTGTCTGGGGGGGTGCAAGAGACCCAGTACTTC.

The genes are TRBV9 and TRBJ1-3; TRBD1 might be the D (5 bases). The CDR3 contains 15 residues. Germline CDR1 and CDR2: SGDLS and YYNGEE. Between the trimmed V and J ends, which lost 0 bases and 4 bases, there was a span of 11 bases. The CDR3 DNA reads TGTGCCAGCAGCGTAGATGCAGGGAGAGGAAACACCATATATTTT. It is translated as CASSVDAGRGNTIYF. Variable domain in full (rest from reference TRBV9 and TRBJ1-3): DSGVTQTPKHLITATGQRVTLRCSPRSGDLSVYWYQQSLDQGLQFLIQYYNGEERAKGNILERFSAQQFPDLHSELNLSSLELGDSALYFCASSVDAGRGNTIYFGEGSWLTVV.

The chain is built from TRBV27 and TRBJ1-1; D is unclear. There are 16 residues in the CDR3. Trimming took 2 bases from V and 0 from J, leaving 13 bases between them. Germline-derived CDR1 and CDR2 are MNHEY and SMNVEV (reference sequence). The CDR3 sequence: CASSLTVREMNTEAFF. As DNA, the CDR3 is TGTGCCAGCAGTTTAACTGTTAGGGAGATGAACACTGAAGCTTTCTTT.

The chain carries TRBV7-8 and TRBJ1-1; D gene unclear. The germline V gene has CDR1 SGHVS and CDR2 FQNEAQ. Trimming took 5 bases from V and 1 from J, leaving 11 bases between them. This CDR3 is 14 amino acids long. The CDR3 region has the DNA TGTGCCAGCAGCCCTAGATCGGGGAACACTGAAGCTTTCTTT. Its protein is CASSPRSGNTEAFF.

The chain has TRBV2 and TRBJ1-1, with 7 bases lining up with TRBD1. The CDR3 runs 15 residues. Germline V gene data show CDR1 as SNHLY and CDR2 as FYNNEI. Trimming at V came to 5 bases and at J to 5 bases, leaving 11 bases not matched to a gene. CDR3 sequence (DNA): TGTGCCAGCAGTTCCTCCGACAGGGCGGGGACTGAAGCTTTCTTT. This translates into CASSSSDRAGTEAFF.

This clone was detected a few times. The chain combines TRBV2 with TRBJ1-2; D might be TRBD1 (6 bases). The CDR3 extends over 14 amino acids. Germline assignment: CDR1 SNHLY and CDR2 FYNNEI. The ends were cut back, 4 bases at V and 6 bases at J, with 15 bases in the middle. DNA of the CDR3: TGTGCCAGCAGTGTTGACAGGAAGTACGATGGCTACACCTTC. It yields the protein CASSVDRKYDGYTF.

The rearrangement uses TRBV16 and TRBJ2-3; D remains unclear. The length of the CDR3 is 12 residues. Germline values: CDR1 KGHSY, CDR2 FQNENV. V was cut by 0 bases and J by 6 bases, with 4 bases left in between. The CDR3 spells CASSQSADTQYF. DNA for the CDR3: TGTGCCAGCAGCCAATCGGCGGATACGCAGTATTTT.

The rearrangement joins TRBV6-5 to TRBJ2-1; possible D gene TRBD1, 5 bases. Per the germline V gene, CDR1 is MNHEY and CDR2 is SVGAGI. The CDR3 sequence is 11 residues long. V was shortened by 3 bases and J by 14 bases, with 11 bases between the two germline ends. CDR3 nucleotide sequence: TGTGCCAGCAGTTATCAGGGAAACAAGTTCTTC. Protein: CASSYQGNKFF.

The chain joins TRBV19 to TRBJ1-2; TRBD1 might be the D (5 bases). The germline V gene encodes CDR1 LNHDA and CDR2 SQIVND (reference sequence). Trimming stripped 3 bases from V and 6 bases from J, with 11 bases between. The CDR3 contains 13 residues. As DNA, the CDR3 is TGTGCCAGTAGTATTATAACAGGCGATGGCTACACCTTC. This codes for CASSIITGDGYTF.

CDR3 DNA: TGTGCCTGGAGTCGAGGGGGAAGGACCTATGGCTACACCTTC. It codes for CAWSRGGRTYGYTF. The chain has TRBV30 and TRBJ1-2; a weak D match, TRBD1 (6 bases). V was cut by 2 bases and J by 4 bases, with 14 bases left in between. CDR3 length: 14 amino acids. CDR1 is GTSNPN and CDR2 is SVGIG in the germline V gene (reference sequence).

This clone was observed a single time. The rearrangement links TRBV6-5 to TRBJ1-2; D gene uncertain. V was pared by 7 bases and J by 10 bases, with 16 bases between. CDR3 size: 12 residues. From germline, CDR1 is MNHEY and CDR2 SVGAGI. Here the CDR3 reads CASTPSGRFYTF. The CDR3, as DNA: TGTGCCAGCACTCCAAGTGGTAGGTTCTACACCTTC.

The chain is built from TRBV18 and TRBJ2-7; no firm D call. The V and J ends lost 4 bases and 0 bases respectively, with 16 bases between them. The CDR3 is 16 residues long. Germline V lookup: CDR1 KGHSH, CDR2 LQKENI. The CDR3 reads CASSLSPPRSSYEQYF. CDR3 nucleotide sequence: TGTGCCAGCTCACTCAGTCCCCCCCGGAGCTCCTACGAGCAGTACTTC.

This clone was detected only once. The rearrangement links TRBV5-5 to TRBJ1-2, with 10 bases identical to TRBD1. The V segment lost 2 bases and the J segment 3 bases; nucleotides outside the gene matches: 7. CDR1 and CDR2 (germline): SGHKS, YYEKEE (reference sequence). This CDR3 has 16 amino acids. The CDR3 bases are TGTGCCAGCAGCTTCGGACAGGGGGAGACCTACTATGGCTACACCTTC. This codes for CASSFGQGETYYGYTF.

The CDR3, as DNA: TGTGCCAGCAGCGCCATAGCGGGGGGTCTCAACGAGCAGTACTTC. It specifies CASSAIAGGLNEQYF. The chain is built from TRBV7-2 and TRBJ2-7; 10 bases match TRBD2. The V gene end was trimmed by 5 bases and the J gene end by 5 bases; junction bases not matched to a gene: 9. CDR3 length: 15 residues. The germline CDR1 and CDR2 sequences are SGHTA and FQGNSA.

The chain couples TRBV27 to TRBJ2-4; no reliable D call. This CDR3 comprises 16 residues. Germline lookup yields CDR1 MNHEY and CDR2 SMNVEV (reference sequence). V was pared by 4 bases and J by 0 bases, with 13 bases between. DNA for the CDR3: TGTGCCAGCAGTTCCTCCGAGCTCCTAGCCAAAAACATTCAGTACTTC. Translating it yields CASSSSELLAKNIQYF.

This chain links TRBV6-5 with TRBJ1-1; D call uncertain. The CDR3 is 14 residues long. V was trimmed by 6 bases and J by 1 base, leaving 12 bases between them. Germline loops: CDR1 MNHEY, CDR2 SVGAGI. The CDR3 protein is CASRPLFGNTEAFF. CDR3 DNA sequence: TGTGCCAGCAGACCCCTCTTCGGGAACACTGAAGCTTTCTTT.

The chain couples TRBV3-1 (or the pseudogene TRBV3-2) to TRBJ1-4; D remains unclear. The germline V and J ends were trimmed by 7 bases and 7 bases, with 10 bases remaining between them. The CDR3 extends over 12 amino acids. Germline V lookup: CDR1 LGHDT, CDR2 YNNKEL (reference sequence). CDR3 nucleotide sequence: TGTGCCAGCAACAAGGACTCTGAAAAACTGTTTTTT. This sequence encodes CASNKDSEKLFF.

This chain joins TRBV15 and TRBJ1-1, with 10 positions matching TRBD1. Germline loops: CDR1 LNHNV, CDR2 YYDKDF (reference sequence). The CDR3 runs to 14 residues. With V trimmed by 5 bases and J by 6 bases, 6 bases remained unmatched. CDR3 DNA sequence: TGTGCCACCAGCCCGGACAGGGGGGAACCTGAAGCTTTCTTT. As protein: CATSPDRGEPEAFF.

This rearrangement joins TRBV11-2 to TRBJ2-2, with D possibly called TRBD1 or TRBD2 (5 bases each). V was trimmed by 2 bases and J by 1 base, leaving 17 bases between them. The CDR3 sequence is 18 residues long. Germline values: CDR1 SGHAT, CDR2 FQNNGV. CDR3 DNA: TGTGCCAGCAGCTTAAGGAGGTTACGACAGCTGAACACCGGGGAGCTGTTTTTT. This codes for CASSLRRLRQLNTGELFF.

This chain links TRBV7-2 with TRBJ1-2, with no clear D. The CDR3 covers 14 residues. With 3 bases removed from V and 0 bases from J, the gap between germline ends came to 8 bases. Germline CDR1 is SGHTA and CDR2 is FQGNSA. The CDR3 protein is CASSLGTTNYGYTF. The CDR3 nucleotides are TGTGCCAGCAGCTTGGGCACGACTAACTATGGCTACACCTTC.

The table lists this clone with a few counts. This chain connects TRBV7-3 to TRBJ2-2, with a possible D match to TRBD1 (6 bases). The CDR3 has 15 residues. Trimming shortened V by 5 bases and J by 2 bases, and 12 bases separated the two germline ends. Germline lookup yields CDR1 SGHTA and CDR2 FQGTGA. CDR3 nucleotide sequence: TGTGCCAGCAGCCCTACCGGGACAAACACCGGGGAGCTGTTTTTT. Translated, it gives CASSPTGTNTGELFF.